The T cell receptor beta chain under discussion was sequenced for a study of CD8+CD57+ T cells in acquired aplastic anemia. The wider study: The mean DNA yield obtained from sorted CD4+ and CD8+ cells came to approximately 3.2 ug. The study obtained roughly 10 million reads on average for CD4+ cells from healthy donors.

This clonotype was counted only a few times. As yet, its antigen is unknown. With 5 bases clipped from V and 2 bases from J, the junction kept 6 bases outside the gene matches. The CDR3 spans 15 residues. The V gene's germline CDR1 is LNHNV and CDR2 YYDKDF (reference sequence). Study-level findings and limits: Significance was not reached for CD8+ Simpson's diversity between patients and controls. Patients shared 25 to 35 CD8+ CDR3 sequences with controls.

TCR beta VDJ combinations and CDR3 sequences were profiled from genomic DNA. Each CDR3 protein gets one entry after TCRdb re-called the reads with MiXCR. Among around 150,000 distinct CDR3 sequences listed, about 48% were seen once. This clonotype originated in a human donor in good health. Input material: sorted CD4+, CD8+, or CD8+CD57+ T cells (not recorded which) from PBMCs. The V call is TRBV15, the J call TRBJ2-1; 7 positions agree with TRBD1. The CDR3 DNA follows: TGTGCCACCAGCCTTACAGGGGAACCCTACAATGAGCAGTTCTTC. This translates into CATSLTGEPYNEQFF.